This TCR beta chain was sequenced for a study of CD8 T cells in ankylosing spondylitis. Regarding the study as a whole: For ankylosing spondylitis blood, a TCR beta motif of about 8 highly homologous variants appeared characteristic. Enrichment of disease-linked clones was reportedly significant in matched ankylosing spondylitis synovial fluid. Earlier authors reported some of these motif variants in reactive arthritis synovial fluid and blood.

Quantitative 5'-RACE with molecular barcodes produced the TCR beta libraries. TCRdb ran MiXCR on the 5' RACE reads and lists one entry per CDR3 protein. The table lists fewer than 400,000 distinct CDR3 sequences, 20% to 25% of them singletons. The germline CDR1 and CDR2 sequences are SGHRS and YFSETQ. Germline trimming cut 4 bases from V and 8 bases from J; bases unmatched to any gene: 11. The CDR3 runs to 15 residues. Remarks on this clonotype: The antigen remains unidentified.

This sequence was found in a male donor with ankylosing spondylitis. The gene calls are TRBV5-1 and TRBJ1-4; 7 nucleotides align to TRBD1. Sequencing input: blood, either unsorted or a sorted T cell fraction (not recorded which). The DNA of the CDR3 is TGCGCCAGCAGCCCCGACAGGGCCCCGAGCGAAAAACTGTTTTTT. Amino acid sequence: CASSPDRAPSEKLFF. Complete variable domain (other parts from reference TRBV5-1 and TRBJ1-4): KAGVTQTPRYLIKTRGQQVTLSCSPISGHRSVSWYQQTPGQGLQFLFEYFSETQRNKGNFPGRFSGRQFSNSRSEMNVSTLELGDSALYLCASSPDRAPSEKLFFGSGTQLSVL.